These 14 T cell receptor beta chains were sequenced from one sample in a study of blood T cell repertoires in COVID-19. Data came from immunoSEQ multiplex PCR; TCRdb stores just in-frame clones and leaves some out. This sample has 150,000 to 200,000 clones; over 75% occur once, and the top ten carry around 7%. The sample taken for sequencing was PBMCs or T cells enriched from blood (not recorded which). The receptors were sampled from a woman aged 50 to 65 who had recovered from COVID-19.

This clone was found once. V is TRBV6-5 and J is TRBJ1-5; D may be TRBD1 (6 bases). CDR3 length: 14 residues. V was clipped by 2 bases and J by 7 bases, with 12 bases between them. Germline V gives CDR1 MNHEY, CDR2 SVGAGI. The CDR3 loop reads CASSYDRYGQPQHF. The CDR3 DNA is TGTGCCAGCAGTTACGACAGGTATGGACAGCCCCAGCATTTT.

This rearrangement joins TRBV5-1 to TRBJ1-1; 7 nucleotides line up with TRBD1. This CDR3 region has 15 residues. Per germline, CDR1 SGHRS and CDR2 YFSETQ. With 0 bases clipped from V and 5 bases from J, the junction kept 7 bases outside the gene matches. The CDR3 sequence: CASSLAEGAGTEAFF. Here the CDR3 DNA reads TGCGCCAGCAGCTTGGCTGAGGGGGCAGGAACTGAAGCTTTCTTT.

The chain uses TRBV5-6 and TRBJ1-2; possible D gene TRBD1, 6 bases. This CDR3 contains 13 residues. The V end was cut by 0 bases, the J end by 5 bases, with 8 bases between. Germline CDR1 reads SGHDT; CDR2 reads YYEEEE. CDR3 amino acids: CASSLDRVYGYTF. The DNA of the CDR3 is TGTGCCAGCAGCTTGGACAGGGTTTATGGCTACACCTTC.

The gene calls are TRBV6-4 and TRBJ1-5; D not resolved. Germline values: CDR1 MRHNA, CDR2 SNTAGT. V gave up 2 bases and J gave up 4 bases, with 9 bases separating them. This CDR3 is built from 14 residues. The DNA of the CDR3 is TGTGCCAGCAGTGACCGACGACTTAATCAGCCCCAGCATTTT. This encodes CASSDRRLNQPQHF.

The rearrangement joins TRBV2 to TRBJ1-1; 7 bases map to TRBD1. After removal of 6 bases from V and 3 bases from J, the junction contained 10 bases not matched to a gene. This CDR3 comprises 15 residues. CDR1 and CDR2 from the germline V gene are SNHLY and FYNNEI. The CDR3 DNA follows: TGTGCCAGCAGGACCAGGGGGGTGACGGACACTGAAGCTTTCTTT. Translated, it gives CASRTRGVTDTEAFF.

The chain links TRBV11-3 to TRBJ1-4, with a possible D match to TRBD1 (5 bases). The CDR3 spans 14 residues. Trimming took 3 bases from V and 4 from J, leaving 9 bases between them. Germline values: CDR1 SGHNT, CDR2 YENEEA. CDR3 in amino acids: CASSLAGVNEKLFF. The CDR3 region has the DNA TGTGCCAGCAGCTTGGCGGGGGTTAATGAAAAACTGTTTTTT.

CDR3 amino acids: CASSPTGENQPQHF. In nucleotides, the CDR3 is TGTGCCAGCTCCCCGACAGGGGAGAATCAGCCCCAGCATTTT. The V and J genes are TRBV6-6 and TRBJ1-5; 8 positions agree with TRBD1. With 8 bases clipped from V and 4 bases from J, the junction kept 7 bases outside the gene matches. CDR3 length equals 14 residues. The germline gives CDR1 MNHNY, CDR2 SVGAGI (reference sequence).

The chain combines TRBV18 with TRBJ2-5; 12 bases align to TRBD1. The CDR3 is 15 residues long. Germline V gives CDR1 KGHSH, CDR2 LQKENI. Trimming removed 4 bases from V and 5 bases from J; junction bases left unmatched: 5. The CDR3 coding sequence is TGTGCCAGCTCACGGGACAGGGGGCCAGAGGAGACCCAGTACTTC. It specifies CASSRDRGPEETQYF.

The chain recombines TRBV5-6 with TRBJ2-5; the match to TRBD2 covers 13 bases. Germline V lookup: CDR1 SGHDT, CDR2 YYEEEE. V lost 2 bases and J lost 1; bases outside the gene matches: 5. The CDR3 has 17 residues. CDR3 region: CASSLPTSGGFQETQYF. CDR3 bases: TGTGCCAGCAGCTTACCGACTAGCGGGGGGTTCCAAGAGACCCAGTACTTC. Together with reference TRBV5-6 and TRBJ2-5, the CDR3 gives the full variable domain: DAGVTQSPTHLIKTRGQQVTLRCSPKSGHDTVSWYQQALGQGPQFIFQYYEEEERQRGNFPDRFSGHQFPNYSSELNVNALLLGDSALYLCASSLPTSGGFQETQYFGPGTRLLVL.

This clone was counted only a few times. Other nucleotide sequences in the sample specify the same CDR3. The chain recombines TRBV30 with TRBJ1-1; tentative D call: TRBD1 (5 bases). The CDR3 is 14 residues long. Germline V gene sequence: CDR1 GTSNPN, CDR2 SVGIG (reference sequence). V lost 0 bases, J lost 0 bases, and 8 bases lay in between. CDR3 coding DNA: TGTGCCTGGAGTGTACAGGTTATGAACACTGAAGCTTTCTTT. Protein product: CAWSVQVMNTEAFF.

This clone came up once. The rearrangement uses TRBV9 and TRBJ1-2, with D perhaps TRBD1 (6 bases). The CDR3 length is 16 residues. CDR1 SGDLS and CDR2 YYNGEE come from the germline V gene. Trimming pared 2 bases from V and 4 bases from J, leaving 18 bases between. CDR3 protein: CASSVYDRIGSYGYTF. CDR3 DNA: TGTGCCAGCAGCGTTTATGACAGGATTGGTTCCTATGGCTACACCTTC.

The chain couples TRBV12-5 to TRBJ1-2; the D is unclear. The ends were cut back, 6 bases at V and 0 bases at J, with 11 bases in the middle. This CDR3 region has 14 residues. The germline gives CDR1 LGHNT, CDR2 FRNRAP. CDR3 sequence (DNA): TGTGCTAGTGGAGCGACGGAAACTAACTATGGCTACACCTTC. Residues: CASGATETNYGYTF. The full variable domain, with the rest looked up from reference TRBV12-5 and TRBJ1-2, is DARVTQTPRHKVTEMGQEVTMRCQPILGHNTVFWYRQTMMQGLELLAYFRNRAPLDDSGMPKDRFSAEMPDATLATLKIQPSEPRDSAVYFCASGATETNYGYTFGSGTRLTVV.

The chain has TRBV11-3 and TRBJ2-7; 9 bases align to TRBD2. Germline CDR1 reads SGHNT; CDR2 reads YENEEA. The CDR3 totals 13 residues. V lost 4 bases to trimming and J lost 6 bases; unmatched junction nucleotides: 4. For the CDR3, the DNA is TGTGCCAGCAGCTGGACTAGCGACCGCGAGCAGTACTTC. Residues: CASSWTSDREQYF.

Only one count was recorded for this clone. The chain is built from TRBV7-8 and TRBJ2-1; TRBD2 matches 9 bases. Germline V lookup: CDR1 SGHVS, CDR2 FQNEAQ. After removal of 5 bases from V and 9 bases from J, the junction contained 11 bases not matched to a gene. The CDR3 contains 15 residues. CDR3: CASSREGLAQGEQFF. The CDR3 DNA reads TGTGCCAGCAGCCGAGAGGGACTAGCTCAGGGTGAGCAGTTCTTC.